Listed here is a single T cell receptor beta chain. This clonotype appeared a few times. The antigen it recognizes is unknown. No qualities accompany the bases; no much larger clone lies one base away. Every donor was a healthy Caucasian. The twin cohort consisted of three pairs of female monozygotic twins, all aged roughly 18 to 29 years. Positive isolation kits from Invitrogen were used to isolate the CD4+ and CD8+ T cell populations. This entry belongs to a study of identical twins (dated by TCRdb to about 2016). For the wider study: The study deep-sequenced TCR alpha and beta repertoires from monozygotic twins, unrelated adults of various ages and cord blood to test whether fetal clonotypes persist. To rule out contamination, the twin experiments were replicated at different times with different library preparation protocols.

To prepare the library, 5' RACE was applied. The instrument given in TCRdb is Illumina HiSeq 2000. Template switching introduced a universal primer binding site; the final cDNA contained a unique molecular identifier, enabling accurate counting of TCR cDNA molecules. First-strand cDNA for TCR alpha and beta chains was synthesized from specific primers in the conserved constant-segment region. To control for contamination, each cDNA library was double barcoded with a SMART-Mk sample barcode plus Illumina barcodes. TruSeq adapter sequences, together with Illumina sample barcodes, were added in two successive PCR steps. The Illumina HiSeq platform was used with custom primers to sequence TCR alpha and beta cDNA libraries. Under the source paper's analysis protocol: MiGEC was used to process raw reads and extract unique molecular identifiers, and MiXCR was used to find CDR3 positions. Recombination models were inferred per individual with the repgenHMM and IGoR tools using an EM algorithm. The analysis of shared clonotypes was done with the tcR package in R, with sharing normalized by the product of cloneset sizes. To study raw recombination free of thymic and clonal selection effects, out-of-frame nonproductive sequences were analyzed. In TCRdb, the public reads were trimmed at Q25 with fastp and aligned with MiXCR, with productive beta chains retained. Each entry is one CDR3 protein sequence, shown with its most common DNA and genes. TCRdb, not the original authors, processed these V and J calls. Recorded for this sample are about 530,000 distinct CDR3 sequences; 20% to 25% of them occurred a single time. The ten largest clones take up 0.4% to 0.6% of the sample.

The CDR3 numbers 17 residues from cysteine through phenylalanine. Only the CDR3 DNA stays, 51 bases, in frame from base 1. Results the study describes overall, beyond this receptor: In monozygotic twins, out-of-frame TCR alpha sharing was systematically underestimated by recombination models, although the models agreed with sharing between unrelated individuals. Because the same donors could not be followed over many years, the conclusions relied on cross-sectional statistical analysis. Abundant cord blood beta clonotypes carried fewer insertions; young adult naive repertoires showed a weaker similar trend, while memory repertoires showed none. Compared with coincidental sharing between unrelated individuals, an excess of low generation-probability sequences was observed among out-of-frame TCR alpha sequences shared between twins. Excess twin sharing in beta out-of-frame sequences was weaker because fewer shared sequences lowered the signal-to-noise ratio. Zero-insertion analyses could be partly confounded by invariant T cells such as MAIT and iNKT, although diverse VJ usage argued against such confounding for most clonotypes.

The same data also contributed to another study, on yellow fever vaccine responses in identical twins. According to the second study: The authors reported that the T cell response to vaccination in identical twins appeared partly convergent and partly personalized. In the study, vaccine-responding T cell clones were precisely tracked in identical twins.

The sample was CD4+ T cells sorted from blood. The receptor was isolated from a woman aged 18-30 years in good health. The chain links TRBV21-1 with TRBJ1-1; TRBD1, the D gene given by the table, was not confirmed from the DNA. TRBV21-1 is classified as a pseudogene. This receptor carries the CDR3 CASSPKPDRVRDTEAFF. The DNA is TGTGCCAGCAGCCCTAAACCCGACAGGGTGCGGGACACTGAAGCTTTCTTT.